This T cell receptor (beta chain) was sequenced during a study of glioma-infiltrating T cells after dendritic cell vaccination. In the study overall: Patients had newly diagnosed or recurrent glioblastoma and received dendritic cell vaccines. Broader study findings: Survival was not directly related to TCR clonality in these patients.

About this clone: Antigen: not known. Other DNA sequences of this sample code for an identical CDR3.

Generated by immunoSEQ multiplex PCR, the TCRdb table keeps only in-frame clones and is missing some. The sample shows about 90,000 clones, approximately 87% of them seen only once. The J segment lost 2 bases and the V segment lost 5 bases, leaving 3 bases of the junction unmatched. From germline, CDR1 is SGHRS and CDR2 YFSETQ. The CDR3 sequence is 13 residues long. The clonotype originates from a human donor with glioblastoma. The chain is built from TRBV5-1 and TRBJ2-7; 8 bases agree with TRBD1. The material sequenced was blood, taken before dendritic cell vaccination. CDR3 DNA sequence: TGCGCCAGCAGGGGGACAGGAACCTACGAGCAGTACTTC. It specifies CASRGTGTYEQYF. Full variable domain (remainder filled in from reference TRBV5-1 and TRBJ2-7): KAGVTQTPRYLIKTRGQQVTLSCSPISGHRSVSWYQQTPGQGLQFLFEYFSETQRNKGNFPGRFSGRQFSNSRSEMNVSTLELGDSALYLCASRGTGTYEQYFGPGTRLTVT.